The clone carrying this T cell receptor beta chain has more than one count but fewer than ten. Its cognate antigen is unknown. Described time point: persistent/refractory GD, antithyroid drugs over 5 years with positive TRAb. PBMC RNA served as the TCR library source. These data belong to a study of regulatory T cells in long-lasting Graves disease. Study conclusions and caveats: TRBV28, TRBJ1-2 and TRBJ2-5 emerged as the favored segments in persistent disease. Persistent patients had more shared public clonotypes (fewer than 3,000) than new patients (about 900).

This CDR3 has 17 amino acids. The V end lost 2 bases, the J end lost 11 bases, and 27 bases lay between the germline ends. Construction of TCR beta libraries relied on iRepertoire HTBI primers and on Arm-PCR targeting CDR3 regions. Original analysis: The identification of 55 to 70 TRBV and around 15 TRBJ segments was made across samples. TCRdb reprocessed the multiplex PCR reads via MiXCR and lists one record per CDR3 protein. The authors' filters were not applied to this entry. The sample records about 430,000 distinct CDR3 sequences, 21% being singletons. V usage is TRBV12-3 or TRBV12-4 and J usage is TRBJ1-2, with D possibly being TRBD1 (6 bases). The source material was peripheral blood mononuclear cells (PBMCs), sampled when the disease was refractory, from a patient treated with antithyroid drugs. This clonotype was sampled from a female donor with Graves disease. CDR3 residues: CASSLYRLGGQLLRYTF. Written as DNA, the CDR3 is TGTGCCAGCAGTTTATATCGGCTGGGGGGGCAACTATTGAGGTACACCTTC.